This TCR beta chain is drawn from a study of blood T cells in healthy people across ages. Across the whole study: Per two T cells, template switching captured roughly one barcoded beta molecule.

This clonotype came up many times. Its specificity is unknown. Study-wide results and caveats: Observed TCR beta diversity per million T cells went down as age went up. This fall followed a roughly linear course with age. Diversity estimated from one million T cells was considered an underestimate.

This CDR3 has 15 residues. Germline V lookup: CDR1 DFQATT, CDR2 SNEGSKA (reference sequence). V was pared by 6 bases and J by 0 bases, with 16 bases between. Researchers isolated at least 7 million PBMCs per sample. Through a sample-barcoded 5' primer and a J-beta primer mix, a second PCR was run for roughly 7 to 11 cycles. TCRdb recomputed calls from the 5' RACE reads with MiXCR, one row per CDR3 protein. This table holds around 900,000 distinct CDR3 sequences, 29% found once. The genes are TRBV20-1 and TRBJ2-3; no firm D call. The material sequenced was blood. The receptor's source is a woman over 75 in good health. CDR3 sequence reads: CSAHPVQPSTDTQYF. The CDR3, as DNA: TGCAGTGCCCACCCCGTCCAGCCTAGCACAGATACGCAGTATTTT.